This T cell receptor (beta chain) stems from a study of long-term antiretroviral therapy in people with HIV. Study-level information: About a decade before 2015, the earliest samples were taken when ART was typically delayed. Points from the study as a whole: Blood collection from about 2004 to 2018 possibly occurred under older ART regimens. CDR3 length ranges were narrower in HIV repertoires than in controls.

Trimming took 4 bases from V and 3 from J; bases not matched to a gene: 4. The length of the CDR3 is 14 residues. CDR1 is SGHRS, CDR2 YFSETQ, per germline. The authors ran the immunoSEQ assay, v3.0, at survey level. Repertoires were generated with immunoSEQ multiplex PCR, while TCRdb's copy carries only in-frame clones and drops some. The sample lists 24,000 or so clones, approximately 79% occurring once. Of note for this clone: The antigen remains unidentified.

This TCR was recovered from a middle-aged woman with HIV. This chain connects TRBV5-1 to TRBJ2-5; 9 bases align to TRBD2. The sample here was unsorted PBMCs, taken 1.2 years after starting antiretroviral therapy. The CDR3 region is CASSISGGEETQYF. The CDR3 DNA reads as TGCGCCAGCAGCATTAGCGGGGGAGAAGAGACCCAGTACTTC.